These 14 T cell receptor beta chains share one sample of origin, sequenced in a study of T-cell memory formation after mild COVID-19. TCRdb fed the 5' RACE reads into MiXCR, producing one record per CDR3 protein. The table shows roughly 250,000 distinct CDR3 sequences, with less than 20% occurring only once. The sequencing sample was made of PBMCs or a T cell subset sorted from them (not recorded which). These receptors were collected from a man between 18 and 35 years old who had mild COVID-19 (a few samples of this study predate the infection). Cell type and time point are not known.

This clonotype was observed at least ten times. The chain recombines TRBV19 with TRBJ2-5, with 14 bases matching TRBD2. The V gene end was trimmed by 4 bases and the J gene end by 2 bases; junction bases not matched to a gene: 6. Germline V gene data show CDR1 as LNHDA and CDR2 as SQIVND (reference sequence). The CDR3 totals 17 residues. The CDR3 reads CASSRGLAGAMQETQYF. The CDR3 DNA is TGTGCCAGTAGTAGGGGACTAGCGGGGGCTATGCAAGAGACCCAGTACTTC.

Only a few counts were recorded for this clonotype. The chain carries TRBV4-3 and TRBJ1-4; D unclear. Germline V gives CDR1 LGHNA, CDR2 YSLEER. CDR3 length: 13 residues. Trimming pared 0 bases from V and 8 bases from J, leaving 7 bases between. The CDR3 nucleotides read TGCGCCAGCAGCCAAGATCGGGCCGAAAAACTGTTTTTT. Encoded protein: CASSQDRAEKLFF.

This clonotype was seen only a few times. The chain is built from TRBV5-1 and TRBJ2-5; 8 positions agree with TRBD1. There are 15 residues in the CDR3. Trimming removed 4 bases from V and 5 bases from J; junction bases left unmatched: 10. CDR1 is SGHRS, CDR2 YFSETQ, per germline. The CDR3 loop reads CASSPTGADWETQYF. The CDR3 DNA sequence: TGCGCCAGCAGCCCGACAGGGGCCGACTGGGAGACCCAGTACTTC. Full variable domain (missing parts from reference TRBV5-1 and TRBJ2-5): KAGVTQTPRYLIKTRGQQVTLSCSPISGHRSVSWYQQTPGQGLQFLFEYFSETQRNKGNFPGRFSGRQFSNSRSEMNVSTLELGDSALYLCASSPTGADWETQYFGPGTRLLVL.

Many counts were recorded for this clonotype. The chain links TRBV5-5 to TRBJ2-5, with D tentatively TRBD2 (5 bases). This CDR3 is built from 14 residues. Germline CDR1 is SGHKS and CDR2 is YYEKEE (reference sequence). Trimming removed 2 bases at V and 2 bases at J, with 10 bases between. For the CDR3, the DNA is TGTGCCAGCAGCTTAGCGGTTCTTCAAGAGACCCAGTACTTC. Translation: CASSLAVLQETQYF.

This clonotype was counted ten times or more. The DNA for the CDR3 is TGCGCCAGCAGCCGTGACAGTTATAATTCACCCCTCCACTTT. This codes for CASSRDSYNSPLHF. The chain is built from TRBV4-3 and TRBJ1-6; maybe TRBD1 (5 bases). Germline CDR1 LGHNA, CDR2 YSLEER. The ends were cut back, 4 bases at V and 4 bases at J, with 8 bases in the middle. This CDR3 has 14 residues.

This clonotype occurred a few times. The DNA for the CDR3 is TGTGCCAGCAGCCAAGACTCAGACAGGGCCACCGTTAACGAGCAGTACTTC. Translation: CASSQDSDRATVNEQYF. The V call is TRBV3-1, the J call TRBJ2-7; 7 bases align to TRBD1. The germline gives CDR1 LGHDT, CDR2 YNNKEL (reference sequence). This CDR3 comprises 17 residues. Trimming removed 0 bases from V and 5 bases from J; junction bases left unmatched: 13.

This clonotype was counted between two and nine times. The CDR3 DNA reads as TGCGCCAGCAGCTTGGCCGCGGGGACGAACACCGGGGAGCTGTTTTTT. Translation gives CASSLAAGTNTGELFF. The rearrangement uses TRBV5-1 and TRBJ2-2; weak D call: TRBD2 (6 bases). Trimming removed 0 bases from V and 0 bases from J, with 9 bases in between. Germline lookup yields CDR1 SGHRS and CDR2 YFSETQ. CDR3 length: 16 amino acids.

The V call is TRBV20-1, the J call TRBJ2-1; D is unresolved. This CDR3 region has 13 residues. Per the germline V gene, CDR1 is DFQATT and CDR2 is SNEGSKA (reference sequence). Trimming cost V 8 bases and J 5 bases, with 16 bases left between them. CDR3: CSPSPRQDNEQFF. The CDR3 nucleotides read TGCAGTCCGAGCCCCCGCCAGGACAATGAGCAGTTCTTC.

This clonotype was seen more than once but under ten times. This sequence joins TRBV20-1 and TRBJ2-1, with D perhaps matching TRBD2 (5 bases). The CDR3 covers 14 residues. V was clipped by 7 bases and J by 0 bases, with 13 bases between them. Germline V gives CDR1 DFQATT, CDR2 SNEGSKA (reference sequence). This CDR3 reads CSVQSGSSYNEQFF. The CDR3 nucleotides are TGCAGTGTGCAGAGCGGAAGCTCCTACAATGAGCAGTTCTTC.

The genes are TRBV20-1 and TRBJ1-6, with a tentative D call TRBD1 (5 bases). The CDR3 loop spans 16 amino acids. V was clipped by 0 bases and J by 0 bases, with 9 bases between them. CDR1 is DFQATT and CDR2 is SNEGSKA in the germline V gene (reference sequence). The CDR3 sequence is CSARDGGSSYNSPLHF. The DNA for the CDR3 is TGCAGTGCTAGAGATGGGGGGAGCTCCTATAATTCACCCCTCCACTTT.

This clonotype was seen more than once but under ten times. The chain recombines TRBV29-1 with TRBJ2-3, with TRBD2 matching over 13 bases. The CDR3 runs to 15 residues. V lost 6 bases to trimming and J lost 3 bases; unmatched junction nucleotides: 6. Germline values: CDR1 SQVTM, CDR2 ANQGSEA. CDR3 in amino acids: CSVTRLAGGTDTQYF. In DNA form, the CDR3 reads TGCAGCGTAACCCGACTAGCGGGGGGAACAGATACGCAGTATTTT.

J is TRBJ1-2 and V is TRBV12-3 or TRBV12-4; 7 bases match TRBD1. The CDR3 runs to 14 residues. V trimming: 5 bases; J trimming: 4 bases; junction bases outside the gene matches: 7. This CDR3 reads CASSTGVGVYGYTF. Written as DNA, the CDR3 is TGTGCCAGCAGTACAGGGGTGGGGGTCTATGGCTACACCTTC.

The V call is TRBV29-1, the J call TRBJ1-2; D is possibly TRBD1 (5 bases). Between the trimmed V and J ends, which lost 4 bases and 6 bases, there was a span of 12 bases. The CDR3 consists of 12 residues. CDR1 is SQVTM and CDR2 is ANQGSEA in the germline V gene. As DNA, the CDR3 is TGCAGCGTTGGTCCCAGGGTCAATGGCTACACCTTC. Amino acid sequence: CSVGPRVNGYTF.

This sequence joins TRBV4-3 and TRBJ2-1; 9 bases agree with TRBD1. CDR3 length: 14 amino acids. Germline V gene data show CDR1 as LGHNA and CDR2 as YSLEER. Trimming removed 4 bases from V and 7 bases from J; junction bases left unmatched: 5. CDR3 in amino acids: CASSRVDRGNEQFF. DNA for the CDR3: TGCGCCAGCAGCCGAGTTGACAGGGGGAATGAGCAGTTCTTC.